This T cell receptor (beta chain) comes out of a study of vaccination and CD4 T cells after COVID-19. The treatment was: roughly 10-day PBMC culture with coronavirus spike peptide pools or control peptides (ViraFEST assay). ViraFEST enlarged antigen-specific T cell populations with peptide pools and afterwards sequenced TCRs. To note about this clonotype: The antigen is undetermined.

With the Oncomine TCR Beta short-read assay, DNA from cultured CD4+ T cells was sequenced. A single record per CDR3 protein comes from TCRdb applying MiXCR to the PCR reads. The data contain 10,000 to 14,000 distinct CDR3 sequences, less than 70% of them seen just once; the ten biggest clones take up 20% to 30%. The TCR was taken from a human donor who had recovered from COVID-19. The source was CD4+ T cells from blood, cultured in vitro, collected before SARS-CoV-2 vaccination.

The CDR3 sequence: CSASLAGMAGELFF. CDR3 DNA: TGCAGTGCTAGTCTAGCGGGAATGGCCGGGGAGCTGTTTTTT. The chain couples TRBV20-1 to TRBJ2-2, with TRBD2 matching over 9 bases. The CDR3 consists of 14 residues. With V trimmed by 3 bases and J by 6 bases, 5 bases remained unmatched. CDR1 DFQATT and CDR2 SNEGSKA come from the germline V gene (reference sequence).